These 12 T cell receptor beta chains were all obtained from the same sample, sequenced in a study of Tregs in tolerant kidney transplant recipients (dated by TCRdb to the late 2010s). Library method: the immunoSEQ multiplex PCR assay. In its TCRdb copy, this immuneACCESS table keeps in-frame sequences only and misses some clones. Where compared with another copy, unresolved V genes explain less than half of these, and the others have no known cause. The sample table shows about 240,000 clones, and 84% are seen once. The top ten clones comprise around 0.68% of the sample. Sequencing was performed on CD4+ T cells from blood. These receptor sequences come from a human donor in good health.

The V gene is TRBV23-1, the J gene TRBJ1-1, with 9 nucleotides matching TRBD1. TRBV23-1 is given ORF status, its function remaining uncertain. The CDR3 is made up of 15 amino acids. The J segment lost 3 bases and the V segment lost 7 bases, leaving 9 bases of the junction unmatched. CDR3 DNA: TGCGCCAGCAATCTTACCGGGACAGGGTACACTGAAGCTTTCTTT. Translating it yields CASNLTGTGYTEAFF.

The DNA of the CDR3 is TGCGCCAGCCGAAGGACTAGCGGGAGTTCCTACAATGAGCAGTTCTTC. Amino acid sequence: CASRRTSGSSYNEQFF. The rearrangement uses TRBV5-1 and TRBJ2-1; 13 bases are shared with TRBD2. Unmatched junction bases numbered 5, after V lost 7 bases and J lost 1 base. CDR3 length: 16 amino acids. Germline loops: CDR1 SGHRS, CDR2 YFSETQ.

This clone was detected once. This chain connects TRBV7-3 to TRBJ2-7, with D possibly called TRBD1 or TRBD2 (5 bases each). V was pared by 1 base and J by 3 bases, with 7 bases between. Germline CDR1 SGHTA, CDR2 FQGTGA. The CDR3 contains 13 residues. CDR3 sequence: CASSLNGGYEQYF. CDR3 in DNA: TGTGCCAGCAGCTTAAATGGGGGCTACGAGCAGTACTTC. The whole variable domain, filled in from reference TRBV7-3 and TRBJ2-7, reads GAGVSQTPSNKVTEKGKYVELRCDPISGHTALYWYRQSLGQGPEFLIYFQGTGAADDSGLPNDRFFAVRPEGSVSTLKIQRTERGDSAVYLCASSLNGGYEQYFGPGTRLTVT.

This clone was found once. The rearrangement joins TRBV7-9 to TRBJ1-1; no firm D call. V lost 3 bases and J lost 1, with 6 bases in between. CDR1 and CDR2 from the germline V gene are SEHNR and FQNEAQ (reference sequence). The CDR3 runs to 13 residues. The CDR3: CASSFPGNTEAFF. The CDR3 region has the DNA TGTGCCAGCAGCTTTCCGGGGAACACTGAAGCTTTCTTT.

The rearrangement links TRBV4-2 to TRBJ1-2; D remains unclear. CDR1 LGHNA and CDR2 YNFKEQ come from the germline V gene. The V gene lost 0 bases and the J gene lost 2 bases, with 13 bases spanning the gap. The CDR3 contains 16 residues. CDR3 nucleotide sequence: TGTGCCAGCAGCCAAGATCAGGAGGGATACAACTATGGCTACACCTTC. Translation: CASSQDQEGYNYGYTF.

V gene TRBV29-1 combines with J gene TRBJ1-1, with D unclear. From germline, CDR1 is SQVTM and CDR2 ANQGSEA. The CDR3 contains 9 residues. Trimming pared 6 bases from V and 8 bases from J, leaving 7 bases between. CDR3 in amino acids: CSVTEEAFF. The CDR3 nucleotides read TGCAGCGTGACGGAAGAAGCTTTCTTT.

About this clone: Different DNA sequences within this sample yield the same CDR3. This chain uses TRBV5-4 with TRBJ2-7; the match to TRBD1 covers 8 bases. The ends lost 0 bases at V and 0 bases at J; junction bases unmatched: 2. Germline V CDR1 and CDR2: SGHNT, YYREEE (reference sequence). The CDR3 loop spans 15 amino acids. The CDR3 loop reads CASSLAGTGSYEQYF. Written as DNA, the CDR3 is TGTGCCAGCAGCTTGGCCGGGACAGGCTCCTACGAGCAGTACTTC. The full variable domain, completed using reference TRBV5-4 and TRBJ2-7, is ETGVTQSPTHLIKTRGQQVTLRCSSQSGHNTVSWYQQALGQGPQFIFQYYREEENGRGNFPPRFSGLQFPNYSSELNVNALELDDSALYLCASSLAGTGSYEQYFGPGTRLTVT.

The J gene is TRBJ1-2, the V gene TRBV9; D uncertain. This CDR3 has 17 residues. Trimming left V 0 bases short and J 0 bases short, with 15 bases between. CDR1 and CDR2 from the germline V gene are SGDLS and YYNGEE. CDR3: CASSVERAGQANYGYTF. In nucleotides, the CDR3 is TGTGCCAGCAGCGTAGAGCGGGCAGGCCAGGCTAACTATGGCTACACCTTC.

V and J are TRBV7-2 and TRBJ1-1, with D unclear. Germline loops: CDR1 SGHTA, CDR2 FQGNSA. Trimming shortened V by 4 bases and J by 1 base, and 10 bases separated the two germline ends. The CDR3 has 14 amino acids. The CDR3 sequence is CASSYQSGNTEAFF. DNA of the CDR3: TGTGCCAGCAGCTATCAAAGCGGGAACACTGAAGCTTTCTTT.

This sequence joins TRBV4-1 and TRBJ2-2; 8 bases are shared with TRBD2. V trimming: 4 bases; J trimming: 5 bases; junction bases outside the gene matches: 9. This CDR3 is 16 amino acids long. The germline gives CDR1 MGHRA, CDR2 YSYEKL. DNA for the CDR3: TGCGCCAGCAGCCGCAGCAGAAGCGGGGGAACCGGGGAGCTGTTTTTT. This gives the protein CASSRSRSGGTGELFF.

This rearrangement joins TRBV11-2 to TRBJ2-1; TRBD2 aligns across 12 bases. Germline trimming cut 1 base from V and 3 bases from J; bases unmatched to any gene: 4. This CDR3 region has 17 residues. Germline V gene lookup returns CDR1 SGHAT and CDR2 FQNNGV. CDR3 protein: CASSLVLTSGSYNEQFF. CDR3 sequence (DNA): TGTGCCAGCAGCTTAGTCTTGACTAGCGGGAGCTACAATGAGCAGTTCTTC.

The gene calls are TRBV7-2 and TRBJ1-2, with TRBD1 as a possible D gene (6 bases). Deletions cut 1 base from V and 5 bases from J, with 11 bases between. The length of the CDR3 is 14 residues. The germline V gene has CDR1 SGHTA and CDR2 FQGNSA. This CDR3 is CASSLGGGYYGYTF. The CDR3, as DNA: TGTGCCAGCAGCTTAGGGGGGGGCTATTATGGCTACACCTTC.